The 16 T cell receptor beta chains reported below all come from one sample, sequenced in a study of lymphopenia after photon versus proton radiotherapy (dated by TCRdb to between 2018 and 2021). Libraries came from the immunoSEQ multiplex PCR assay. The table was pulled from immuneACCESS by TCRdb, which kept in-frame rearrangements only. Such tables lose some clones; where checked, under half of the loss comes from unresolved V genes, and the rest has no known cause. Recorded for this sample are approximately 150,000 clones; roughly nine tenths of them occurred a single time. The ten biggest clones cover less than 6% of the sample. Source: peripheral blood, taken from a patient treated with photon-based radiotherapy. The receptors stem from a middle-aged man with gastric cancer.

This chain uses TRBV6-5 with TRBJ1-1, with D tentatively TRBD1 (6 bases). The germline CDR1 and CDR2 sequences are MNHEY and SVGAGI. The CDR3 totals 13 residues. Trimming cost V 7 bases and J 3 bases, with 12 bases left between them. CDR3 nucleotides: TGTGCCAGCAACAGGGTAGCGGACACTGAAGCTTTCTTT. Amino acid sequence: CASNRVADTEAFF.

The chain uses TRBV14 and TRBJ2-7, with 7 bases that match TRBD2. Looked up from germline, CDR1 is SGHDN and CDR2 is FVKESK. The CDR3 runs to 15 residues. Trimming cost V 0 bases and J 2 bases; bases outside gene matches: 4. The CDR3 sequence: CASSQELATTYEQYF. CDR3 nucleotides: TGTGCCAGCAGCCAAGAACTAGCGACGACCTACGAGCAGTACTTC.

The rearrangement uses TRBV27 and TRBJ2-7; weak D call: TRBD1 (6 bases). Germline V gene lookup returns CDR1 MNHEY and CDR2 SMNVEV (reference sequence). Trimming cost V 6 bases and J 2 bases, with 11 bases left between them. CDR3 length equals 13 residues. This chain's CDR3 is CASSLGAPYEQYF. The DNA for the CDR3 is TGTGCCAGCAGCTTGGGGGCCCCCTACGAGCAGTACTTC.

The rearrangement joins TRBV6-6 to TRBJ2-2; TRBD1 might be the D (6 bases). This CDR3 spans 15 amino acids. Germline CDR1 is MNHNY and CDR2 is SVGAGI (reference sequence). V shed 7 bases and J shed 5 bases, with 17 bases lying between them. The CDR3 is CASTYRDIKTGELFF. In DNA, the CDR3 is TGTGCCAGCACCTACCGGGACATCAAGACCGGGGAGCTGTTTTTT.

The rearrangement links TRBV6-6 to TRBJ2-2; D possibly corresponds to TRBD1 (5 bases). The CDR3 has 14 residues. The V gene lost 6 bases and the J gene lost 1 base, with 9 bases spanning the gap. CDR1 MNHNY and CDR2 SVGAGI come from the germline V gene (reference sequence). DNA for the CDR3: TGTGCCAGCAGGGGGCAGGGGAACACCGGGGAGCTGTTTTTT. Encoded protein: CASRGQGNTGELFF.

This clone was picked up one time. CDR3 protein: CATSSPHRDTGVEKLFF. In DNA form, the CDR3 reads TGTGCCACCAGCAGCCCCCACCGGGACACGGGAGTTGAAAAACTGTTTTTT. V gene TRBV15 combines with J gene TRBJ1-4; TRBD1 is a possible D gene (6 bases). Trimming took 3 bases from V and 7 from J, leaving 21 bases between them. Germline-derived CDR1 and CDR2 are LNHNV and YYDKDF (reference sequence). The CDR3 loop spans 17 amino acids.

This chain uses TRBV9 with TRBJ2-2; 7 nucleotides align to TRBD2. The CDR3 is 16 amino acids. CDR1 is SGDLS, CDR2 YYNGEE, per germline. Losses at the gene ends were 0 bases for V and 3 bases for J; bases not matched to a gene: 5. CDR3 DNA sequence: TGTGCCAGCAGCGTAGGCGGGAGCCTAGACACCGGGGAGCTGTTTTTT. The encoded protein is CASSVGGSLDTGELFF.

V usage is TRBV20-1 and J usage is TRBJ1-2; D ambiguous. Trimming took 3 bases from V and 12 from J, leaving 14 bases between them. The CDR3 sequence is 11 residues long. Germline CDR1 reads DFQATT; CDR2 reads SNEGSKA (reference sequence). In nucleotides, the CDR3 is TGCAGTGCTAGTAGAGGCGTCGGGGACACCTTC. It translates to CSASRGVGDTF.

A single count supports this clone. The J gene is TRBJ1-2, the V gene TRBV6-1; 7 bases are a match to TRBD1. Trimming took 3 bases from V and 3 from J; bases not matched to a gene: 1. The CDR3 extends over 13 amino acids. The germline CDR1 and CDR2 sequences are MNHNS and SASEGT. CDR3 nucleotides: TGTGCCAGCAGTGACAGGGGGGACTATGGCTACACCTTC. This codes for CASSDRGDYGYTF.

The chain is built from TRBV7-9 and TRBJ2-1; no firm D call. The CDR3 has 15 residues. V shed 2 bases and J shed 4 bases, with 12 bases lying between them. Germline values: CDR1 SEHNR, CDR2 FQNEAQ (reference sequence). CDR3 protein: CASSLSGRIYNEQFF. CDR3 bases: TGTGCCAGCAGCTTATCGGGCCGGATTTACAATGAGCAGTTCTTC.

The chain carries TRBV25-1 and TRBJ2-7, with TRBD1 matching 11 bases. Trimming took 5 bases from V and 9 from J; bases not matched to a gene: 12. The CDR3 extends over 15 amino acids. Germline V gives CDR1 MGHDK, CDR2 SYGVNS. The CDR3 DNA reads as TGTGCCAGCAGTTTACGGACAGGGGGCGCGAGTAGGCAGTACTTC. Protein: CASSLRTGGASRQYF.

This clone was picked up one time. The V call is TRBV27, the J call TRBJ1-2; D unclear. V gave up 8 bases and J gave up 0 bases, with 10 bases separating them. Germline V gene lookup returns CDR1 MNHEY and CDR2 SMNVEV (reference sequence). This CDR3 contains 13 residues. This chain's CDR3 is CASLAEANYGYTF. The CDR3 nucleotides read TGTGCCAGCTTGGCGGAGGCTAACTATGGCTACACCTTC.

The chain employs TRBV25-1 and TRBJ2-5, with 8 bases fitting TRBD2. V dropped 7 bases and J dropped 1; count of bases not matched to a gene: 11. This CDR3 region has 16 residues. The germline V gene has CDR1 MGHDK and CDR2 SYGVNS. The CDR3 region has the DNA TGTGCCAGCACCCCTCGCGGGGGGACCACCCAAGAGACCCAGTACTTC. Its translation is CASTPRGGTTQETQYF.

The chain combines TRBV5-1 with TRBJ2-1; 12 bases line up with TRBD2. There are 15 residues in the CDR3. The germline CDR1 and CDR2 sequences are SGHRS and YFSETQ. Unmatched junction bases numbered 4, after V lost 4 bases and J lost 5 bases. CDR3 DNA: TGCGCCAGCAGCAAGACTAGCGGGAGCCACAATGAGCAGTTCTTC. The encoded protein is CASSKTSGSHNEQFF.

The chain joins TRBV4-1 to TRBJ2-3; tentatively, D is TRBD1 (7 bases). CDR3 length equals 15 residues. Per the germline V gene, CDR1 is MGHRA and CDR2 is YSYEKL. V dropped 4 bases and J dropped 3 bases, with 14 bases sitting between them. In DNA, the CDR3 is TGCGCCAGCAGCCCGGAGGGGGCGAGGACAGATACGCAGTATTTT. Amino acid sequence: CASSPEGARTDTQYF.

V and J are TRBV19 and TRBJ1-5; D uncertain. In germline, CDR1 is LNHDA, CDR2 SQIVND (reference sequence). The CDR3 has 14 residues. Trimming took off 5 bases at V and 1 base at J, with 9 bases between the two ends. DNA for the CDR3: TGTGCCAGTAGTTTCGGATTGAGCAATCAGCCCCAGCATTTT. Translating it yields CASSFGLSNQPQHF.